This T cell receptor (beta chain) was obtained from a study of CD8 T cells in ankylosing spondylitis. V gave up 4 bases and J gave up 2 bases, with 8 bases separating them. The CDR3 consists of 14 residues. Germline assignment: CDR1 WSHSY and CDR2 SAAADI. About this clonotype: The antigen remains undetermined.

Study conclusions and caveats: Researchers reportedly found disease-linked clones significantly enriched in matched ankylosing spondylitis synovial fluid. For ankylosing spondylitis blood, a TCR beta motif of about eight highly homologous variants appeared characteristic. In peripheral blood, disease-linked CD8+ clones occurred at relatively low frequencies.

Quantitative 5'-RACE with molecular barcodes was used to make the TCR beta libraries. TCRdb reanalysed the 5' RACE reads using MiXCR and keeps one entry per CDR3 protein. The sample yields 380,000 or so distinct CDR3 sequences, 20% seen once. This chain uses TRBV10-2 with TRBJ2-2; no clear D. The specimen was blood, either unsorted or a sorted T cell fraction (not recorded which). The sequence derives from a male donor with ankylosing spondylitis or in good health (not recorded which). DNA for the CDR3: TGCGCCAGCAGTGTCACTGTTAACACCGGGGAGCTGTTTTTT. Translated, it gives CASSVTVNTGELFF.